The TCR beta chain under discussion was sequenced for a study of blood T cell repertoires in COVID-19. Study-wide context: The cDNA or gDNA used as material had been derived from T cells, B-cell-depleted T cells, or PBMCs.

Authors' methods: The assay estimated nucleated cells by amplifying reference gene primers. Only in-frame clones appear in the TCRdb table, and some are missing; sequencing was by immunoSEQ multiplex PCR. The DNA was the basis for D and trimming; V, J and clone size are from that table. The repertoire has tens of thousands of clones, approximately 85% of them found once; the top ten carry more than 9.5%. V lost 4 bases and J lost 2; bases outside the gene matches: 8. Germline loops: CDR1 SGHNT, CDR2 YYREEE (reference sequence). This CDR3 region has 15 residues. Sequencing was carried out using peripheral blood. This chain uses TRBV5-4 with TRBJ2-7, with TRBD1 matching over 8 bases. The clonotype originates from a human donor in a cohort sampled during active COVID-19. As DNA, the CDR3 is TGTGCCAGCAGCACGGACAGGGCTCCGACCTACGAGCAGTACTTC. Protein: CASSTDRAPTYEQYF. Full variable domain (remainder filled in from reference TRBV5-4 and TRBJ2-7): ETGVTQSPTHLIKTRGQQVTLRCSSQSGHNTVSWYQQALGQGPQFIFQYYREEENGRGNFPPRFSGLQFPNYSSELNVNALELDDSALYLCASSTDRAPTYEQYFGPGTRLTVT.